This T cell receptor beta chain was obtained from a study of cytomegalovirus exposure and HLA in healthy donors. About the research overall: Most donors, less than 85% of roughly 400 genotyped, fell in the Caucasian-associated ancestry cluster.

Note on this clone: Its antigen is not identified.

Overall study findings and caveats: Earlier analysis yielded a pattern in which most TCR beta V segments were productive about 87% or about 30% of the time.

The CDR3 extends over 15 amino acids. Germline V gene data show CDR1 as MNHEY and CDR2 as SMNVEV (reference sequence). Trimming took 8 bases from V and 0 from J, leaving 14 bases between them. 60 Vbeta and 13 Jbeta primers were used in PCR. Measured with immunoSEQ multiplex PCR; TCRdb has only the in-frame clones, and not every one. The listing records approximately 170,000 clones. The sample taken for sequencing was PBMCs. The chain carries TRBV27 and TRBJ1-3, with D unresolved. This clonotype originated in a woman aged 18 to 35 in good health and CMV-seropositive. CDR3 nucleotide sequence: TGTGCCAGCGAGGGTAAGTCCCCCTCTGGAAACACCATATATTTT. This gives the protein CASEGKSPSGNTIYF.